What follows is one T cell receptor beta chain and its context. Its antigen is currently not known. No qualities accompany the bases; no much larger clone lies one base away. In total, approximately 610 healthy bone marrow donors made up the cohort. At the time of sampling, every cohort member was nominally healthy, though immune exposures that went unrecorded were likely present. The donor was CMV seronegative and was included in the group of several hundred seronegative cohort members. A peripheral blood sample was collected from each donor, and TCR beta sequencing was performed on peripheral blood mononuclear cells. Genomic DNA was extracted from the blood cell samples with the Qiagen DNeasy Blood Extraction Kit. Libraries were built with the immunoSEQ multiplex PCR assay. A mixture of 60 forward primers for TCR Vbeta segments and 13 reverse primers for TCR Jbeta segments was used in the multiplex PCR. The CDR3 region of rearranged TCR beta genes was amplified from genomic DNA with a multiplex PCR assay. On the Illumina HiSeq System, the amplified TCR beta libraries were sequenced as 87-base-pair reads. The source study handled its data this way. In a later analysis, approximately 74 million unique TCR beta chains were counted across the roughly 700 repertoires, and around 10 million of these chains were shared by at least two donors. Raw reads were error-corrected and collapsed into unique sequences by a nearest-neighbor algorithm in which closely related sequences were merged to remove PCR and sequencing errors. Alignment of CDR3 sequences to IMGT reference sequences was used to assign V, D and J gene segments. For a sequence to be retained, a match of at least six nucleotides was required to both a V gene segment and a J gene segment. Rearrangements were classified as productive when the CDR3 lacked stop codons and remained in frame with V and J, and all other rearrangements were classified as non-productive. Following IMGT convention, CDR3 was defined as the stretch from the second conserved V-encoded cysteine up to the conserved J-encoded phenylalanine. Sequences without an unambiguous match to a single V gene segment were excluded from the earlier analysis of about 600 of the donors. An earlier analysis of a few hundred of the donors called V segments functional above 56.7% productive rearrangements and segregating when the between-donor standard deviation exceeded 5%. To diagnose cytomegalovirus status from the catalog of TCR beta chain sequences, a statistical classification framework was built. In a later analysis, TCR nucleotide sequences were compared against IMGT/GENE-DB human TR gene sequences so that V and J genes could be assigned. Using the TCRdist pipeline, a later analysis assigned CDR3 sequences along with most-parsimonious VDJ recombination scenarios. A later analysis defined each TCR beta chain by its CDR3 amino acid sequence plus V-gene family, and excluded reads lacking a unique V-gene family. In a later analysis, 450 to 600 highly shared, low-generation-probability nucleotide sequences were removed to address suspected cross-contamination and a sequencing artifact. In a later analysis, a clonal expansion index for each public chain was calculated from normalized within-repertoire ranks of inferred template counts. In a later analysis, generation probabilities were computed using a VDJ recombination model fitted to out-of-frame rearrangements, and the results were checked against IGoR. In a later analysis, hypergeometric tests were used to score TCR-TCR, TCR-HLA and TCR-CMV co-occurrence, with a repertoire-size bias correction applied to TCR pairs. To estimate false discovery rates, a later analysis permuted the HLA or CMV assignments 20 times. In a later analysis, co-occurring TCRs were grouped with DBSCAN, and TCRdist sequence similarity was added when clustering was performed within HLA-allele-positive subsets. Repertoires with fewer than 30,000 or more than 120,000 public chains were left out of co-occurrence clustering, as were four to six repertoires with anomalous nucleotide sharing. Not all clones reach the TCRdb copy of this immuneACCESS table, which keeps in-frame sequences only. Checked studies attribute under half of the gap to unresolved V genes and leave the rest unexplained. The DNA gave D and trimming, while V, J and clone size come from that table. The sample data list around 76,000 clones, and more than 60% of these were observed just once. The ten largest clones add up to roughly 1.5% of the sample.

The data originate from a study of cytomegalovirus exposure and HLA in healthy donors (dated 2017 in TCRdb). Study-wide context: According to an earlier analysis of 550 to 750 of the donors, about 190 million T cells yielded 117 million unique TCR beta sequences and about 300 Gb of sequence data. About 280 gigabases of sequencing data and around 85 million unique TCR sequences made up an early release that covered about 640 HLA-typed donors. To predict cytomegalovirus infection status, the study combined high-throughput TCR immunosequencing, statistical association of individual TCRs with disease status, and machine learning. A later genetic analysis used genome-wide SNP genotypes for about 65% of the 666 donors, treating that subset as a discovery cohort. HLA typing covered class I and class II loci at four-digit resolution. Donor age, sex, ethnicity and CMV serostatus were compiled alongside the repertoire data. Along with the approximately 670-subject first cohort, a separate validation cohort of over a hundred different subjects was used. An earlier analysis of approximately 500 of the donors applied high-throughput TCR beta sequencing to assess whether each TCR beta V gene segment acted as functional or pseudogenic. To study patterns of TCR occurrence, a later analysis re-analyzed previously published TCR beta repertoires from several hundred donors and added high-resolution HLA genotyping. Every discovery cohort repertoire had been produced on one sequencing platform. The study aimed to test whether cataloging public T cell receptors could reveal signatures of past pathogen exposure. Across around 400 genotyped donors of the cohort, an average of approximately 240,000 unique TCR beta nucleotide sequences per donor were sequenced, and about a sixth of those sequences were non-productive. The study used immunosequencing to profile the T cell repertoires of around 600 subjects and linked those repertoires to cytomegalovirus serostatus. Roughly 5 DR-DQ haplotypes were handled as single units for association and clustering, since linkage in the cohort was strong. The genetic ancestry cluster associated with self-reported Caucasian donors included about 81% of the 398 genotyped donors. The number of donors typed differed by locus, with about 629-630 for A, B, C, DRB1 and DQB1, approximately 500 for DQA1, some 570 for DPA1, and around 430 for DPB1. The later analysis used no new phenotypic data to find candidate immune exposures, relying instead on TCR beta sequences and their occurrence across donors. Overall study results and their limits: Several of the top co-occurrence clusters appeared to be linked to parvovirus B19, influenza, CMV and Epstein-Barr virus, according to a later analysis. In both the original and validation cohorts, the classifier was reported to diagnose cytomegalovirus status with high specificity and sensitivity. A later analysis associated about 16,000 TCR beta sequences with specific HLA alleles at a false discovery rate of 0.05. It was suggested by the authors that the approach could potentially be generalized to other disease states and immunological phenotypes. Presence/absence analyses assumed roughly uniform sequencing depth across donors, an assumption that may not hold. An association between a missense DCLRE1C variant and V-gene and J-gene trimming of TCR beta chains was found in a later genetic analysis and replicated in an independent cohort. In an earlier analysis of fewer than 700 of the donors, most TCR beta V segments appeared in productive rearrangements about 87% or about 30% of the time, broadly matching IMGT annotations. Compared with equally common non-associated chains, HLA-associated TCR beta chains in a later analysis were more clonally expanded and had lower generation probabilities. A group of highly shared sequence variants was considered likely to be a technical artifact of the sequencing pipeline. A later analysis found that TCR association rates varied across HLA loci, with DRB1 alleles showing the most associated TCRs and HLA-C alleles the fewest. Assigning TCR associations to individual alleles was difficult when HLA alleles, especially DR and DQ, strongly co-occurred. A further reported finding was that TCR beta sequences accurately predicted the HLA-A and HLA-B alleles for most subjects in the first cohort. The cohort was sequenced for TCR beta chains only, and without alpha or paired-chain data the features that could be detected were limited. A few of the identified cytomegalovirus-associated TCR beta chains were confirmed in vitro to be specific for cytomegalovirus antigens. Across donors, most TCR sequences were observed very rarely, whereas some public TCRs were present in many individuals. The study gave a list of under 200 TCR beta chains associated with cytomegalovirus. Correlated functional status among segregating V segments might reflect linkage disequilibrium, but an unknown experimental factor could not be ruled out. A later analysis found that most CMV-associated TCR beta chains appeared HLA-restricted, with HLA associations seemingly driven largely by CMV exposure. For the cohort, immune exposure information was limited to CMV serostatus. Because some donors lacked HLA typing at each locus, the association tests relied only on the typed subset. A later genetic analysis reported fewer N-insertions in productive TCRs among donors in an Asian-associated ancestry cluster than the roughly 690-donor mean. Because counts were too low, some 17 rarely observed V segments, including chromosome 9 orphons, were left out of the earlier analysis of about 620 of the donors.

The TCR originated in a man aged 40-49 years in good health and CMV-seronegative. Sequencing input: PBMCs.

The CDR3 reads CASSVGLAGTGELFF. The DNA reads as follows: TGCGCCAGCAGCGTGGGACTAGCGGGCACCGGGGAGCTGTTTTTT. Recombination linked TRBV5-1 to TRBJ2-2, with 12 bases matching TRBD2. Trimming takes 4 bases off V and 4 bases off J; junction bases not matched to a gene: 2. The CDR3 runs 15 residues from the cysteine to the phenylalanine. Only the CDR3 region is kept as DNA, spanning 45 bases read in frame from base 1. The germline V gene sets CDR1 to SGHRS and CDR2 to YFSETQ.